The text below deals with one T cell receptor (beta chain). This entry belongs to a study of blood T cell repertoires in COVID-19. Study-wide background: There were acute and convalescent COVID-19 samples, and they came from the United States, Italy and Spain. Sources were T cells, B-cell-depleted T cells, or PBMCs; the material itself was cDNA or gDNA.

Original data processing: By means of reference gene primer amplification, nucleated cell counts were estimated. Sequencing was performed with immunoSEQ multiplex PCR; in TCRdb, only in-frame clones are kept and a portion is missing. V and J calls and clone size are those listed in that table; D and trimming were worked out from the DNA. The sample lists tens of thousands of clones, approximately 81% occurring once. The CDR3 length is 19 residues. Per the germline V gene, CDR1 is SEHNR and CDR2 is FQNEAQ (reference sequence). Trimming at V came to 1 base and at J to 0 bases, leaving 14 bases not matched to a gene.

The sequenced sample was peripheral blood. V usage is TRBV7-9 and J usage is TRBJ2-7; 8 bases align to TRBD2. This clonotype was obtained from a man aged 45 to 65 with active or convalescent COVID-19. CDR3 region: CASSLELYVAAGGSYEQYF. CDR3 in DNA: TGTGCCAGCAGCTTAGAGTTATATGTCGCTGCGGGGGGCTCCTACGAGCAGTACTTC.